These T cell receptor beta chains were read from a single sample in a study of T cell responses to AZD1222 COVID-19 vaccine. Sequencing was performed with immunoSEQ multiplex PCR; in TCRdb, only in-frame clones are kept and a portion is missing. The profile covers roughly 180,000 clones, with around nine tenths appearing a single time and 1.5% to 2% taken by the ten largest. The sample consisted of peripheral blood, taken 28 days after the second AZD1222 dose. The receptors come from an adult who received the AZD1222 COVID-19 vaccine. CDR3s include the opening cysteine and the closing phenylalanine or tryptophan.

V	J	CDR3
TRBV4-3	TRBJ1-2	CASSQAGTANYGYTF
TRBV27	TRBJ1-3	CASSLSSGWGGNTIYF
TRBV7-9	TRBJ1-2	CASSSGLGYYGYTF
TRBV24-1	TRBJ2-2	CATSDLRGRSAGELFF
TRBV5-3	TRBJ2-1	CARSLGDQYNEQFF
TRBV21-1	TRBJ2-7	CASSFVSSYEQYF
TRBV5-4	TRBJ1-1	CASSPPPPNTEAFF
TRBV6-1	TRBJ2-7	CASSEFGYEQYF
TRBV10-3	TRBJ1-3	CAISDPQDRARSGNTIYF
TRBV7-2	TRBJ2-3	CASSLDQGPDTQYF
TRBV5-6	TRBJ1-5	CASSPEGGGERQPQHF
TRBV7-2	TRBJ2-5	CASSLKLGAGQETQYF
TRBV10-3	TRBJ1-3	CAISDGPISGNTIYF
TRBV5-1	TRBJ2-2	CASSLVAGELFF
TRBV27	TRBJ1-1	CASSRNGLNTEAFF
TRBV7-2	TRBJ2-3	CASSSAGTTFTDTQYF
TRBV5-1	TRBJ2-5	CASSQERERSNPETQYF
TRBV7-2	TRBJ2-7	CASRLSTGRQGEQYF
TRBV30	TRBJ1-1	CAWGNRAAEAFF
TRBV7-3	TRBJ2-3	CASSRISGFSTDTQYF
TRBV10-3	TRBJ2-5	CAISESQTPTGRGETQYF
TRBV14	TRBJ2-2	CASSPGTSGNTGELFF
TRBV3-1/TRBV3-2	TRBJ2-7	CASSYRRTGVNEQYF
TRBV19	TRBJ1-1	CASSEGVGTEAFF
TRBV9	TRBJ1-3	CASSVGSSGNTIYF
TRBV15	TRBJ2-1	CATSRDIGPHNEQFF
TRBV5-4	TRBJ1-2	CASSPGQGAIYGYTF
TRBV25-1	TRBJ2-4	CASSAGQGTKNIQYF
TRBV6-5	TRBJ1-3	CASKKPQGDTIYF
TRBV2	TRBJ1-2	CASSATTNYGYTF
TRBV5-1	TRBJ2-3	CASSWGLAGGTDTQYF
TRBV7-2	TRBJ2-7	CASSPLSSGGFYEQYF
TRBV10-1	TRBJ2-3	CASSELGASLTDTQYF
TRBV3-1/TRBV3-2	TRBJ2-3	CASSRYSPDTQYF
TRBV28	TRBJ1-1	CATAKANTEAFF
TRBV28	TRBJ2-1	CASSLAQGRVGEQFF
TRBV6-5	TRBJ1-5	CASSIEFLSNQPQHF
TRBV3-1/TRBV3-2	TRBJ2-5	CASTQNPRTSGETQYF
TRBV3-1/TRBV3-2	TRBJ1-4	CASSQGGQEKLFF
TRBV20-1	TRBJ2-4	CSAASGYIQYF
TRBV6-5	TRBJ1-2	CASSYSEGGYTF
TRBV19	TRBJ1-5	CASSMEGAVNQPQHF
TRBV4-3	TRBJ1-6	CASSQRTGNNSPLHF
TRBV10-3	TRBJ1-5	CAISESFQGGNQPQHF
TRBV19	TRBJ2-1	CASSIALERERSYNEQFF
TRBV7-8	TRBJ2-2	CASTERGAGVGAGELFF
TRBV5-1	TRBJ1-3	CASSYTGVSGNTIYF
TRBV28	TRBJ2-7	CASGLYEQYF
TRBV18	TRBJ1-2	CASSPGQEGGYTF
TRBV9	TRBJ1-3	CASSVGPSGNTIYF
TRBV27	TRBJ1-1	CASSSYRGGNTEAFF
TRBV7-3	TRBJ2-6	CASSPQGEAGANVLTF
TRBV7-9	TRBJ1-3	CASSLGGFSGNTIYF
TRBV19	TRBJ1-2	CASSIVGTDLNYGYTF
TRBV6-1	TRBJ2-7	CASSEPPYEQYF
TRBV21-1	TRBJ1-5	CASSKGRQGLGFQPQHF
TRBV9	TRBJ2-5	CASSAIPSGGALGTQYF
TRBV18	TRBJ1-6	CASSRDVPRESYNSPLHF